The clone carrying this T cell receptor (beta chain) was detected many times. Antigen unknown. This specimen belongs to a study of blood T cells in healthy people across ages. Findings of the study overall: Long-lived donors carried more naive CD4+ cells and greater diversity than aged donors.

Extraction yielded at least 6 micrograms of total RNA per sample. Using a J-beta primer mix together with a sample-barcoded 5' primer, a second PCR was run for about 6 to 11 cycles. From the 5' RACE reads, TCRdb called clonotypes with MiXCR, one entry per CDR3 protein. The table includes hundreds of thousands of distinct CDR3 sequences, over 40% detected once. V shed 5 bases and J 0 bases; nucleotides not matched to a gene: 8. The CDR3 extends over 16 amino acids. Germline V gene data show CDR1 as SGHTA and CDR2 as FQGTGA. The sequencing input was blood. The rearrangement joins TRBV7-3 to TRBJ1-1; 8 positions match TRBD1. The sequence was collected from a man older than 75 in good health. CDR3 nucleotides: TGTGCCAGCAGCGAGCAGGGGGCAGGCATGAACACTGAAGCTTTCTTT. It codes for CASSEQGAGMNTEAFF.